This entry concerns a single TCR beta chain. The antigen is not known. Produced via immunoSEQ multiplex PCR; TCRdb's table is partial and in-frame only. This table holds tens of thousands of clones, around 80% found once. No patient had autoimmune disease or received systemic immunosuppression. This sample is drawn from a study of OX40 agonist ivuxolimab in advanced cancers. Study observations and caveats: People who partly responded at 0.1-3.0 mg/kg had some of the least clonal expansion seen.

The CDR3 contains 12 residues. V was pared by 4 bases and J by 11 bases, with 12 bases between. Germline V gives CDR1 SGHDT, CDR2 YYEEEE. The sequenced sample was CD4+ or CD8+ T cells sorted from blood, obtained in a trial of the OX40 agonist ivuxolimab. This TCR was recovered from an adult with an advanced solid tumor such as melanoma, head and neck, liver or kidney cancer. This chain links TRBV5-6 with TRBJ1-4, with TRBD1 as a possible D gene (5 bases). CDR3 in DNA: TGTGCCAGCAGCCCCTCGCGGGGGAAACTGTTTTTT. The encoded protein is CASSPSRGKLFF.